This T cell receptor beta chain is drawn from a study of CD8+CD57+ T cells in acquired aplastic anemia. This clonotype was recorded many times. Antigen unknown. Genomic DNA templated the TCR beta VDJ and CDR3 profiling. TCRdb processed the reads anew with MiXCR; each CDR3 protein has one entry. The sample gives around 120,000 distinct CDR3 sequences, approximately 36% of which show up once; about 2.7% is in the top ten. Whole-study results and caveats: Sharing between patients and controls was observed for roughly 30 CD8+ CDR3 sequences. A significant difference in CD8+ Simpson's diversity between patients and controls was not found.

The sequenced patients had an expansion of CD8+CD57+ cells seen by flow cytometry. The length of the CDR3 is 13 residues. Between the trimmed V and J ends, which lost 4 bases and 2 bases, there was a span of 8 bases. Germline V gives CDR1 DFQATT, CDR2 SNEGSKA (reference sequence). V and J are TRBV20-1 and TRBJ1-4; D call uncertain. This sequence originates from a human donor with aplastic anemia. Source material: sorted CD4+, CD8+, or CD8+CD57+ T cells (not recorded which) from PBMCs. CDR3 loop: CSAIQPTNEKLFF. The CDR3 DNA follows: TGCAGTGCTATACAGCCTACTAATGAAAAACTGTTTTTT.